Listed here is a single T cell receptor (beta chain). CDR3 size: 16 residues. V shed 5 bases, J shed 4 bases, and the junction held 7 bases outside the gene matches. Per germline, CDR1 PRHDT and CDR2 FYEKMQ (reference sequence). The sample is drawn from a study of CD8 T cells in Susac syndrome. An input of about 0.45 to 1 ug of RNA was subjected to reverse transcription using random hexamers. Each CDR3 protein gets one entry after TCRdb re-called the immunoSEQ multiplex PCR reads with MiXCR. The sample contains approximately 110,000 distinct CDR3 sequences, approximately 93% of which appear only once. In blood CD8+ and CD4+ T cells, TCR beta underwent sequencing.

The specimen was CD8+ T cells from PBMCs. This rearrangement joins TRBV13 to TRBJ2-3; TRBD2 aligns across 12 bases. The TCR originated in a human donor with multiple sclerosis. The CDR3 loop reads CASSPPSGRVSDTQYF. CDR3 in DNA: TGTGCCAGCAGCCCCCCTAGCGGGAGGGTTTCAGATACGCAGTATTTT. Full variable domain (rest looked up from reference TRBV13 and TRBJ2-3): AAGVIQSPRHLIKEKRETATLKCYPIPRHDTVYWYQQGPGQDPQFLISFYEKMQSDKGSIPDRFSAQQFSDYHSELNMSSLELGDSALYFCASSPPSGRVSDTQYFGPGTRLTVL.